This TCR beta chain stems from a study of molecular identifiers for immune sequencing clone quantification. Overall study: For replicates, RNA isolated from roughly 20,000 or 100,000 naive CD8 cells was divided into five portions, of which four were sequenced.

Overall study findings and caveats: Highly expanded clone sizes could end up underestimated if a barcode were shared by identical TCR molecules. Among 930,000 or so naive cells, as was reported, spiked Jurkat TCR RNA from one cell was detectable.

This clonotype has only a few counts. What it recognizes is unknown. V was trimmed by 4 bases and J by 0 bases, leaving 11 bases between them. Germline V gives CDR1 WNHNN, CDR2 SYGVQD (reference sequence). This CDR3 has 15 residues. Previously described methods and listed TCR primers were used for bulk TCR libraries. TCRdb recomputed calls from the PCR reads with MiXCR, one row per CDR3 protein. The sample records 35,000 or so distinct CDR3 sequences, 19% being singletons. The sequenced sample was naive CD8+ T cells from blood, with Jurkat cell RNA spiked in. Subset denoted: FACS-sorted CD8+CD4-CCR7+CD45RA+ naive T cells. The chain links TRBV10-1 to TRBJ2-3; D gene uncertain. The receptor comes from a human donor in good health. Some libraries in this study had Jurkat cell RNA spiked in. The CDR3 nucleotides are TGCGCCAGCAGTGGCGACACCACCAGCACAGATACGCAGTATTTT. This gives the protein CASSGDTTSTDTQYF.